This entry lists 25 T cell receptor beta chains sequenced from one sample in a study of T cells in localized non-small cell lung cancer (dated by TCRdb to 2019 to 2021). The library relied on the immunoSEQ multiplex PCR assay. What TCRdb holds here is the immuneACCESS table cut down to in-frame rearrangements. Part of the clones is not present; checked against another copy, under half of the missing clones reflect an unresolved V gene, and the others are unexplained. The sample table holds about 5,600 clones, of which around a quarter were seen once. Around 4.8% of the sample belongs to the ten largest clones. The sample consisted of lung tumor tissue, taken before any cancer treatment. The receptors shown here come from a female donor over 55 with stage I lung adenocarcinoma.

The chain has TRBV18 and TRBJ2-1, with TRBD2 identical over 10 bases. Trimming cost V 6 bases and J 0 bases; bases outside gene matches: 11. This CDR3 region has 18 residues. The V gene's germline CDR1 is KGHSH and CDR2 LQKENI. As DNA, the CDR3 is TGTGCCAGCTCCCAGGGGCTGACTAGCGGGCTCTCCTACAATGAGCAGTTCTTC. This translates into CASSQGLTSGLSYNEQFF.

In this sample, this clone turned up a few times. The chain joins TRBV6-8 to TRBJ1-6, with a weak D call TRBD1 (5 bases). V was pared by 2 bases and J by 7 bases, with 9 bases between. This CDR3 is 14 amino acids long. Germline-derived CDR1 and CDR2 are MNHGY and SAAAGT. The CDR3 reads CASSYGAENSPLHF. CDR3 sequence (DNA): TGTGCCAGCAGTTACGGGGCAGAGAATTCACCCCTCCACTTT.

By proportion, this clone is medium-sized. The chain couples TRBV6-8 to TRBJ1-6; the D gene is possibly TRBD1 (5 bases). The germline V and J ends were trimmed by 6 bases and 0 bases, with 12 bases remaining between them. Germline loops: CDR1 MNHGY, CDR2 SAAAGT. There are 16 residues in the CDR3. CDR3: CASSQWGSSYNSPLHF. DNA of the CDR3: TGTGCCAGCAGCCAGTGGGGGAGCTCCTATAATTCACCCCTCCACTTT.

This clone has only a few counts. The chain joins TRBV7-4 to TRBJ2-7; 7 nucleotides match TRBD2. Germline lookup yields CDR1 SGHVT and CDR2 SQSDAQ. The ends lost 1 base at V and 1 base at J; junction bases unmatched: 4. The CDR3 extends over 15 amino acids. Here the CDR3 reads CASSLGSGGSYEQYF. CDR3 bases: TGTGCCAGCAGCTTAGGTTCCGGGGGGTCCTACGAGCAGTACTTC.

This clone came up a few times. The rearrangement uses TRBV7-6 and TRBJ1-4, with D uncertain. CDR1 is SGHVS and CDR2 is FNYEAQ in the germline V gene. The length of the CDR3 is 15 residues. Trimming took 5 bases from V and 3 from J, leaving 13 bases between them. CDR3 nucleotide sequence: TGTGCCAGCAGCGTTATGGAAGGAGCTAATGAAAAACTGTTTTTT. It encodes CASSVMEGANEKLFF.

CDR3 region: CATGQLTETQYF. In DNA, the CDR3 is TGTGCCACAGGGCAGCTCACGGAGACCCAGTACTTC. The rearrangement joins TRBV2 to TRBJ2-5; the D gene is possibly TRBD1 (5 bases). In germline, CDR1 is SNHLY, CDR2 FYNNEI. The germline V and J ends were trimmed by 10 bases and 5 bases, with 14 bases remaining between them. This CDR3 is 12 amino acids long.

The CDR3 DNA is TGTGCCAGCCGACAGGGGAGGGGCGACCACTATGGCTACACCTTC. This encodes CASRQGRGDHYGYTF. The V and J genes are TRBV18 and TRBJ1-2; 8 bases line up with TRBD1. V was clipped by 8 bases and J by 3 bases; unmatched bases: 11. The germline gives CDR1 KGHSH, CDR2 LQKENI. This CDR3 spans 15 amino acids.

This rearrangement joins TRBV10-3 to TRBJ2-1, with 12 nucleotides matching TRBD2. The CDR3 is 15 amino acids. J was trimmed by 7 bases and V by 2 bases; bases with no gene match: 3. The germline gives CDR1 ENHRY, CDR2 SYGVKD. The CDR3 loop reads CAISEGLAGGNEQFF. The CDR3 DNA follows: TGTGCCATCAGTGAGGGGCTAGCGGGAGGGAATGAGCAGTTCTTC.

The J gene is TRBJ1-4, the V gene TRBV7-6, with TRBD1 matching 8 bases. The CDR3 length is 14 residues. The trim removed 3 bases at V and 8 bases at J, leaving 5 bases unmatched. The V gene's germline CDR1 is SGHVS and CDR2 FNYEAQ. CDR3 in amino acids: CASSFDRGWEKLFF. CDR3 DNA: TGTGCCAGCAGCTTTGACAGGGGCTGGGAAAAACTGTTTTTT.

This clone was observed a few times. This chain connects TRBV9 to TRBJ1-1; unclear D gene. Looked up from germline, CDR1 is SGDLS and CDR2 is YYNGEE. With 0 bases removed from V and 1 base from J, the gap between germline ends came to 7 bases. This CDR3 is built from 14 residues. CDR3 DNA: TGTGCCAGCAGCGTAGGGGCCGGGAACACTGAAGCTTTCTTT. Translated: CASSVGAGNTEAFF.

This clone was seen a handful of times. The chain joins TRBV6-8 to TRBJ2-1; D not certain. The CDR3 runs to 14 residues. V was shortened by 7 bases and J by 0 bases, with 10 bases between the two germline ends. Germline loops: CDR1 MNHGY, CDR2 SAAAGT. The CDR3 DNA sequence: TGTGCCAGCATTCCCAGCGACTCCTACAATGAGCAGTTCTTC. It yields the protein CASIPSDSYNEQFF.

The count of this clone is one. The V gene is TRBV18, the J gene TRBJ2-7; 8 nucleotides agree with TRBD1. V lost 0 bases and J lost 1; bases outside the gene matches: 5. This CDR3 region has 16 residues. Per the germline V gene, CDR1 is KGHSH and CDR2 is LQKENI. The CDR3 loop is CASSPPGQGASYEQYF. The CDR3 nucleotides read TGTGCCAGCTCACCACCGGGGCAGGGGGCTTCCTACGAGCAGTACTTC.

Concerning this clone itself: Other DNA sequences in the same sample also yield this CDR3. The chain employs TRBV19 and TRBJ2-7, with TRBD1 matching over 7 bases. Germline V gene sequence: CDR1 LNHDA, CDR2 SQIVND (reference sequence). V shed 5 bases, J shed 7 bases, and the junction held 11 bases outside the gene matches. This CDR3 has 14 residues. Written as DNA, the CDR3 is TGTGCCAGTAGTGCCCGACAGGGCGACGGTGAGCAGTACTTC. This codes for CASSARQGDGEQYF.

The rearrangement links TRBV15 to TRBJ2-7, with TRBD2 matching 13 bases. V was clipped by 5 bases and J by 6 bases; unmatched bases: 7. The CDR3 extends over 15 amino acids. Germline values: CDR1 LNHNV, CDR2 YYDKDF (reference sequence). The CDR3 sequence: CATSLRLAGGSEQYF. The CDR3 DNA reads TGTGCCACCAGCTTGCGACTAGCGGGAGGCTCCGAGCAGTACTTC.

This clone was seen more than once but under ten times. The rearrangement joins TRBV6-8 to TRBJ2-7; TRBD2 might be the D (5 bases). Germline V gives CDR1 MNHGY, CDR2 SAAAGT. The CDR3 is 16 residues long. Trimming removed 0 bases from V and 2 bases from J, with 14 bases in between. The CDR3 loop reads CASSYSGLGLPYEQYF. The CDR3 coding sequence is TGTGCCAGCAGTTACTCCGGACTCGGCCTCCCCTACGAGCAGTACTTC.

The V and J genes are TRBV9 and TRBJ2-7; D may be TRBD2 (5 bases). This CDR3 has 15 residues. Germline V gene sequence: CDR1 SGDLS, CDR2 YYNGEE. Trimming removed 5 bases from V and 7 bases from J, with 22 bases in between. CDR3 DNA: TGTGCCAGCAGTGACGGGCGGGTCGCCCCGGGGGAGCAGTACTTC. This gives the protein CASSDGRVAPGEQYF.

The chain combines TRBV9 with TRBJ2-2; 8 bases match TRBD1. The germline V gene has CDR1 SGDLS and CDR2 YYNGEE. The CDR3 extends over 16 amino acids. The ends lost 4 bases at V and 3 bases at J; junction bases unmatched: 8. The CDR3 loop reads CASSPTTGADTGELFF. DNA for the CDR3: TGTGCCAGCAGCCCTACGACAGGGGCGGACACCGGGGAGCTGTTTTTT.

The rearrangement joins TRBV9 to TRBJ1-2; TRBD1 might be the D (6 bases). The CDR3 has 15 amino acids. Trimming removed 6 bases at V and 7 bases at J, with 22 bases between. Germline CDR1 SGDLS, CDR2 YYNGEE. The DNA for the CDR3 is TGTGCCAGCACCAGAGAGTTGGGGGGCGCTTTTGGCTACACCTTC. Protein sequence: CASTRELGGAFGYTF.

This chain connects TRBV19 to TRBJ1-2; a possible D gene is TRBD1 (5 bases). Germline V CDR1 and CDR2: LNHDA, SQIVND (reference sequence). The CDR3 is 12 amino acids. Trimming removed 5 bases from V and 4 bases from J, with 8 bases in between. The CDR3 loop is CASSVGPYGYTF. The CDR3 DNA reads TGTGCCAGTAGTGTGGGACCCTATGGCTACACCTTC.

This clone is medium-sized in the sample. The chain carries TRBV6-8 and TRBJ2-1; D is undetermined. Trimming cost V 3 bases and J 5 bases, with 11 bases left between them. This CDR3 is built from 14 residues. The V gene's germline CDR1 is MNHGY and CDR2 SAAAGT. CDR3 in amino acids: CASSYNLRDNEQFF. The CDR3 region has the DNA TGTGCCAGCAGTTATAATTTACGGGACAATGAGCAGTTCTTC.

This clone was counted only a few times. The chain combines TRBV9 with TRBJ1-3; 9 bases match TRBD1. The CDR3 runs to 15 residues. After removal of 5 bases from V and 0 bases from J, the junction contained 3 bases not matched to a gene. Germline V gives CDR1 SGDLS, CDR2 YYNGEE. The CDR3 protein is CASRGQGTSGNTIYF. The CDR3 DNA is TGTGCCAGCAGGGGACAGGGCACCTCTGGAAACACCATATATTTT.

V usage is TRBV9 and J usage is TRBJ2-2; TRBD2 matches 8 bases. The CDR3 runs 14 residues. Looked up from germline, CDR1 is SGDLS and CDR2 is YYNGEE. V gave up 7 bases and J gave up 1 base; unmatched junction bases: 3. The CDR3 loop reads CASRAGGNTGELFF. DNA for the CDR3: TGTGCCAGCCGGGCGGGAGGGAACACCGGGGAGCTGTTTTTT.

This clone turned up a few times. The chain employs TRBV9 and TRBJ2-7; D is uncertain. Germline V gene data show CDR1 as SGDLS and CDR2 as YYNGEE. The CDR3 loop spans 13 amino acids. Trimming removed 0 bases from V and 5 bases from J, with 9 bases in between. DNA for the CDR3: TGTGCCAGCAGCGTAGTCGGTGGGGACGAGCAGTACTTC. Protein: CASSVVGGDEQYF.

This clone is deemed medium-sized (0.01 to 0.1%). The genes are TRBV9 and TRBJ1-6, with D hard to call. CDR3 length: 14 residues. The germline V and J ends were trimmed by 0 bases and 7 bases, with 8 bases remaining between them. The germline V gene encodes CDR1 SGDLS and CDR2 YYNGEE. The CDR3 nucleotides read TGTGCCAGCAGCGTAGCTCGGGAGAATTCACCCCTCCACTTT. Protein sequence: CASSVARENSPLHF.

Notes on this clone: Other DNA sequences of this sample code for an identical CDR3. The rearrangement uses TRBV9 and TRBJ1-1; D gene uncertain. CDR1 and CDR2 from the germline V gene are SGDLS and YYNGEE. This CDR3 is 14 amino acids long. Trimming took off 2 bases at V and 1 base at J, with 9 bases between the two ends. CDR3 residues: CASSVGVGNTEAFF. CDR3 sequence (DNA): TGTGCCAGCAGCGTCGGGGTGGGGAACACTGAAGCTTTCTTT.